The 7 T cell receptor beta chains below come from one sample, sequenced in a study of blood T cells in healthy people across ages. For the second PCR, which ran for 7 to 11 cycles, a sample-barcoded 5' primer and a J-beta primer mix were used. TCRdb re-called the 5' RACE reads through MiXCR, storing one row per CDR3 protein. The sample lists roughly 1,500,000 distinct CDR3 sequences, roughly 30% occurring once. The sequenced material came from blood. The receptors stem from a woman in her twenties or thirties in good health.

This clonotype has a single count. The chain joins TRBV20-1 to TRBJ1-6; D is unclear. V shed 2 bases and J shed 9 bases, with 11 bases lying between them. The V gene's germline CDR1 is DFQATT and CDR2 SNEGSKA (reference sequence). CDR3 size: 13 residues. CDR3 amino acids: CSARQTVGSPLHF. The DNA of the CDR3 is TGCAGTGCTAGACAGACTGTCGGTTCACCCCTCCACTTT.

This chain uses TRBV20-1 with TRBJ2-7, with 7 nucleotides matching TRBD2. The junction had 11 bases not matched to a gene; V was cut back by 5 bases and J by 1 base. The CDR3 runs 15 residues. Germline V gene lookup returns CDR1 DFQATT and CDR2 SNEGSKA (reference sequence). DNA for the CDR3: TGCAGTGCTCCTAATGGGAGGGAGTGGTCCTACGAGCAGTACTTC. Protein sequence: CSAPNGREWSYEQYF.

This rearrangement joins TRBV7-2 to TRBJ2-1; D remains ambiguous. V lost 5 bases and J lost 3, with 14 bases in between. Germline CDR1 SGHTA, CDR2 FQGNSA. This CDR3 spans 15 amino acids. The CDR3 protein is CASSPPLAIYNEQFF. CDR3 sequence (DNA): TGTGCCAGCAGCCCCCCTTTGGCCATCTACAATGAGCAGTTCTTC. Full variable domain (remainder filled in from reference TRBV7-2 and TRBJ2-1): GAGVSQSPSNKVTEKGKDVELRCDPISGHTALYWYRQSLGQGLEFLIYFQGNSAPDKSGLPSDRFSAERTGGSVSTLTIQRTQQEDSAVYLCASSPPLAIYNEQFFGPGTRLTVL.

The chain employs TRBV20-1 and TRBJ1-3; 9 bases match TRBD1. CDR1 is DFQATT and CDR2 is SNEGSKA in the germline V gene (reference sequence). With 6 bases clipped from V and 1 base from J, the junction kept 1 base outside the gene matches. CDR3 length: 13 residues. The CDR3 loop reads CSAGTGSGNTIYF. CDR3 DNA: TGCAGTGCCGGGACAGGGTCTGGAAACACCATATATTTT.

A few counts support this clonotype. The chain recombines TRBV27 with TRBJ1-2; no definite D call. Germline V gene sequence: CDR1 MNHEY, CDR2 SMNVEV (reference sequence). The V gene lost 5 bases and the J gene lost 8 bases, with 18 bases spanning the gap. This CDR3 is 14 amino acids long. The CDR3 bases are TGTGCCAGCAGTGAAGGACCCAGCCGAAAAGGCTACACCTTC. Protein: CASSEGPSRKGYTF.

This clonotype occurred a few times. The V gene is TRBV11-2, the J gene TRBJ2-3; the D is unclear. CDR1 is SGHAT and CDR2 is FQNNGV in the germline V gene. The CDR3 runs 15 residues. V lost 0 bases and J 1 base, leaving 8 bases between the germline ends. The CDR3 is CASSLDPSGTDTQYF. For the CDR3, the DNA is TGTGCCAGCAGCTTAGATCCCTCGGGCACAGATACGCAGTATTTT. Full variable domain (rest looked up from reference TRBV11-2 and TRBJ2-3): EAGVAQSPRYKIIEKRQSVAFWCNPISGHATLYWYQQILGQGPKLLIQFQNNGVVDDSQLPKDRFSAERLKGVDSTLKIQPAKLEDSAVYLCASSLDPSGTDTQYFGPGTRLTVL.

This clonotype appeared a few times. The J gene is TRBJ2-3, the V gene TRBV7-6; no reliable D call. Germline V gene data show CDR1 as SGHVS and CDR2 as FNYEAQ. This CDR3 is 12 amino acids long. The V and J ends lost 3 bases and 6 bases respectively, with 7 bases between them. The CDR3 DNA is TGTGCCAGCAGCTTCCACCTTGATACGCAGTATTTT. This sequence encodes CASSFHLDTQYF.